These 11 T cell receptor beta chains came from one sample sequenced in a study of long-term antiretroviral therapy in people with HIV. The assay used was immunoSEQ (version v3.0), run at survey level. Here immunoSEQ multiplex PCR was the method, and the copy in TCRdb shows in-frame clones only, minus some. The sample shows around 21,000 clones, roughly 80% of them seen only once. The sample here was unsorted PBMCs, taken 0.2 years after starting antiretroviral therapy. These receptors originate from a woman younger than 45 with HIV.

V is TRBV5-6 and J is TRBJ1-1; no clear D gene. Per germline, CDR1 SGHDT and CDR2 YYEEEE. The length of the CDR3 is 13 residues. Trimming removed 2 bases from V and 4 bases from J, with 9 bases in between. The CDR3 here is CASSLKWSTEAFF. As DNA, the CDR3 is TGTGCCAGCAGCTTAAAGTGGAGCACTGAAGCTTTCTTT.

This chain links TRBV18 with TRBJ1-5, with 10 bases aligning to TRBD1. V lost 6 bases, J lost 2 bases, and 7 bases stayed unmatched. There are 16 residues in the CDR3. Per the germline V gene, CDR1 is KGHSH and CDR2 is LQKENI. CDR3 sequence: CASSHTGTGGNQPQHF. CDR3 nucleotides: TGTGCCAGCTCTCATACCGGGACAGGGGGCAATCAGCCCCAGCATTTT.

The chain carries TRBV5-1 and TRBJ2-2; D unclear. Trimming removed 7 bases at V and 3 bases at J, with 16 bases between. Germline V gene sequence: CDR1 SGHRS, CDR2 YFSETQ. The CDR3 covers 15 residues. CDR3 protein: CASSWGVTYTGELFF. For the CDR3, the DNA is TGCGCCAGCTCCTGGGGTGTTACCTACACCGGGGAGCTGTTTTTT.

The CDR3 region is CASSHDRTYGYTF. CDR3 in DNA: TGTGCCAGCTCACATGACAGGACCTATGGCTACACCTTC. The chain is built from TRBV18 and TRBJ1-2; D perhaps matches TRBD1 (6 bases). The CDR3 consists of 13 residues. Deletions cut 4 bases from V and 4 bases from J, with 10 bases between. The germline V gene encodes CDR1 KGHSH and CDR2 LQKENI.

The chain uses TRBV30 and TRBJ1-1, with D perhaps matching TRBD1 (6 bases). CDR3 length equals 14 residues. CDR1 is GTSNPN, CDR2 SVGIG, per germline (reference sequence). The V end was cut by 1 base, the J end by 1 base, with 10 bases between. The CDR3 sequence is CAWSDFRGNTEAFF. As DNA, the CDR3 is TGTGCCTGGAGTGACTTCAGGGGGAACACTGAAGCTTTCTTT.

V usage is TRBV6-1 and J usage is TRBJ1-5; D not resolved. There are 14 residues in the CDR3. Trimming left V 4 bases short and J 2 bases short, with 9 bases between. Germline assignment: CDR1 MNHNS and CDR2 SASEGT. The CDR3, as DNA: TGTGCCAGCAGTGGGGTGAATGGCAATCAGCCCCAGCATTTT. Amino acid sequence: CASSGVNGNQPQHF.

The chain combines TRBV30 with TRBJ2-7, with 7 bases identical to TRBD1. The CDR3 is 13 amino acids. Germline V gene data show CDR1 as GTSNPN and CDR2 as SVGIG (reference sequence). Losses at the gene ends were 2 bases for V and 4 bases for J; bases not matched to a gene: 5. The CDR3 region is CAWSRGTEYEQYF. In DNA, the CDR3 is TGTGCCTGGAGTAGGGGGACAGAGTACGAGCAGTACTTC.

A single count supports this clone. The rearrangement links TRBV5-1 to TRBJ1-2; D unresolved. Germline V CDR1 and CDR2: SGHRS, YFSETQ. CDR3 length: 16 amino acids. V dropped 4 bases and J dropped 4 bases, with 20 bases sitting between them. The DNA for the CDR3 is TGCGCCAGCAGCGTCGGGCCCTTAGATTTACTCTATGGCTACACCTTC. As protein: CASSVGPLDLLYGYTF. Full variable domain (remainder filled in from reference TRBV5-1 and TRBJ1-2): KAGVTQTPRYLIKTRGQQVTLSCSPISGHRSVSWYQQTPGQGLQFLFEYFSETQRNKGNFPGRFSGRQFSNSRSEMNVSTLELGDSALYLCASSVGPLDLLYGYTFGSGTRLTVV.

V gene TRBV19 combines with J gene TRBJ2-7, with a possible D match to TRBD1 (6 bases). V lost 7 bases, J lost 1 base, and 14 bases lay in between. This CDR3 has 14 residues. From germline, CDR1 is LNHDA and CDR2 SQIVND (reference sequence). The CDR3 reads CASTTSGQSYEQYF. The CDR3 DNA sequence: TGTGCCAGTACAACCTCCGGACAGTCCTACGAGCAGTACTTC.

The J gene is TRBJ2-2, the V gene TRBV6-6; TRBD1 or TRBD2 may be the D gene (5 bases each). The germline V gene encodes CDR1 MNHNY and CDR2 SVGAGI (reference sequence). This CDR3 is built from 15 residues. V lost 7 bases to trimming and J lost 0 bases, with 12 bases between them. This chain's CDR3 is CASNPGTANTGELFF. The CDR3, as DNA: TGTGCCAGCAACCCCGGGACGGCGAACACCGGGGAGCTGTTTTTT.

The table lists this clone with a few counts. The chain is built from TRBV10-1 and TRBJ1-3; D possibly corresponds to TRBD1 (6 bases). V lost 4 bases and J 2 bases, leaving 9 bases between the germline ends. The CDR3 length is 14 residues. Germline V gives CDR1 WNHNN, CDR2 SYGVQD (reference sequence). CDR3 protein: CASSGGAAGNTIYF. CDR3 bases: TGCGCCAGCAGTGGGGGGGCAGCTGGAAACACCATATATTTT.